This T cell receptor (beta chain) was obtained from a study of shared clonotypes between healthy human individuals. Study context: The cohort comprised a couple of women and a few men. Their ages spanned 18 to 49 years.

The table lists this clone with many counts. Trimming cost V 2 bases and J 0 bases; bases outside gene matches: 8. In germline, CDR1 is SGHVS, CDR2 FQNEAQ. This CDR3 is 18 amino acids long. CD45RA-negative memory and CD45RA+ naive subsets were split from the CD4+ cells. Profiling relied on immunoSEQ multiplex PCR, and the TCRdb table lists in-frame clones only, not all of them. The repertoire holds roughly 330,000 clones, with 74% as singletons. The sequenced sample was memory CD4+ T cells sorted from blood. Documented subset: CD45RA-negative fraction. The J gene is TRBJ2-2, the V gene TRBV7-8, with 8 bases lining up with TRBD2. This receptor was obtained from a man aged 25 to 40 in good health. The CDR3 region is CASSLKGLDFANTGELFF. The CDR3 region has the DNA TGTGCCAGCAGCTTAAAGGGACTAGACTTTGCGAACACCGGGGAGCTGTTTTTT.